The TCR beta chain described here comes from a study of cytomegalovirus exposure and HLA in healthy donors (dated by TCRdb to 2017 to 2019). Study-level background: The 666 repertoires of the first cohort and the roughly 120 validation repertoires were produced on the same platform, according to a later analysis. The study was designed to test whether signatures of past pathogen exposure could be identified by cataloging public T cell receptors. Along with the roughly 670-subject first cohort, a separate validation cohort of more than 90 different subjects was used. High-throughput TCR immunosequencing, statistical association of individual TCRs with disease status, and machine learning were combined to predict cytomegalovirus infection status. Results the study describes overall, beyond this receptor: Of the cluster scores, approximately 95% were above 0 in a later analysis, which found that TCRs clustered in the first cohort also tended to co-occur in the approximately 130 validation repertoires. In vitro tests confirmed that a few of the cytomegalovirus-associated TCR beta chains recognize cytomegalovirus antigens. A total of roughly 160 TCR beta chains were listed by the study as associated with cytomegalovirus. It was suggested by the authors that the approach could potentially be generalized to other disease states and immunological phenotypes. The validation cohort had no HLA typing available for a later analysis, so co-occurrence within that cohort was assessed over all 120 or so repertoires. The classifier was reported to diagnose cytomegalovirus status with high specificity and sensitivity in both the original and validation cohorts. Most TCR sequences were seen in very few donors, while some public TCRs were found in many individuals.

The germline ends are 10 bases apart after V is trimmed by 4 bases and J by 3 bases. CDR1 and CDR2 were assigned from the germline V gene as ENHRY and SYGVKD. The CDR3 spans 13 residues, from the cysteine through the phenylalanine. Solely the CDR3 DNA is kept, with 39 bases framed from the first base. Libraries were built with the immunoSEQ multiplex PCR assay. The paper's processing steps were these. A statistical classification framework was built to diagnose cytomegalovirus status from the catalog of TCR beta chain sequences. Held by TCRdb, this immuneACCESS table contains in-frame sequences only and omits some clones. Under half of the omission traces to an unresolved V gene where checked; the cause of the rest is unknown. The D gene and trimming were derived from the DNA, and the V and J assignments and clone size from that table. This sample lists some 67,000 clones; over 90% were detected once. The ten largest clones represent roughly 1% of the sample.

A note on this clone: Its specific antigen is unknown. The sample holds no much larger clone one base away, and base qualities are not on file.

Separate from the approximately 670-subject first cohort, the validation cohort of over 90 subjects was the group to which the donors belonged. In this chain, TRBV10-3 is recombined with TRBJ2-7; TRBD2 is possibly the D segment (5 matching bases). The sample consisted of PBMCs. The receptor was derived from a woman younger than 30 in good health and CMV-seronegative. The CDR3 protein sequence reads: CAISGTAGYEQYF. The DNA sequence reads TGTGCCATCAGTGGGACGGCGGGCTACGAGCAGTACTTC.